This note documents a single TCR beta chain sequence. Germline V lookup: CDR1 DFQATT, CDR2 SNEGSKA (reference sequence). There are 16 residues in the CDR3. V was trimmed by 3 bases and J by 2 bases, leaving 14 bases between them. The entry originates in a study of blood T cell repertoires in COVID-19. The overall study: The United States, Italy and Spain supplied acute and convalescent COVID-19 samples.

Recovered Cohort 3 donors showed two negative PCRs, clearance, or symptom resolution. Source study methods: Estimation of nucleated cell counts relied on the amplification of reference gene primers. Libraries were prepared by immunoSEQ multiplex PCR; TCRdb keeps only in-frame clonotypes and omits some of them. Clone size and the V and J calls come from that table; the DNA yielded D and trimming. This table holds 330,000 or so clones, over 75% found once. Sequenced sample: PBMCs or T cells enriched from blood (not recorded which). The sequence derives from a young man who had recovered from COVID-19. This sequence joins TRBV20-1 and TRBJ1-6; weak D call: TRBD1 (5 bases). CDR3 amino acids: CSASTAGQPYNSPLHF. DNA of the CDR3: TGCAGTGCTAGTACGGCAGGGCAACCCTATAATTCACCCCTCCACTTT.